This entry lists 8 T cell receptor beta chains sequenced from one sample in a study of control samples from healthy donors and cancer patients. Sequenced by immunoSEQ multiplex PCR; TCRdb stores in-frame clones only, minus some. The table includes about 120,000 clones, about 83% detected once. Sequences were obtained from blood. All receptors derive from a man aged 25-45 years in good health.

The chain combines TRBV19 with TRBJ2-3; 7 nucleotides line up with TRBD2. The CDR3 is 14 residues long. The germline gives CDR1 LNHDA, CDR2 SQIVND (reference sequence). Germline trimming cut 7 bases from V and 2 bases from J; bases unmatched to any gene: 6. CDR3 in amino acids: CASKAGLFTDTQYF. For the CDR3, the DNA is TGTGCCAGTAAAGCGGGACTATTCACAGATACGCAGTATTTT.

The V gene is TRBV14, the J gene TRBJ1-3; no firm D call. This CDR3 region has 12 residues. The V end was cut by 3 bases, the J end by 4 bases, with 4 bases between. The germline V gene encodes CDR1 SGHDN and CDR2 FVKESK. CDR3 protein: CASSQSGNTIYF. In DNA form, the CDR3 reads TGTGCCAGCAGCCAGTCAGGAAACACCATATATTTT.

This clone was seen only once. The J gene is TRBJ2-1, the V gene TRBV5-1; 9 positions match TRBD2. The CDR3 spans 16 residues. The germline CDR1 and CDR2 sequences are SGHRS and YFSETQ. The J segment lost 8 bases and the V segment lost 3 bases, leaving 12 bases of the junction unmatched. Here the CDR3 reads CASSSAGRGGPDEQFF. The CDR3 DNA follows: TGCGCCAGCAGCTCCGCCGGGCGGGGGGGCCCCGATGAGCAGTTCTTC.

The CDR3 DNA follows: TGTGCCAGCTCGCAGGGACAGCCGTTCTCTGGAAACACCATATATTTT. Protein sequence: CASSQGQPFSGNTIYF. V is TRBV18 and J is TRBJ1-3, with 7 bases matching TRBD1. CDR1 KGHSH and CDR2 LQKENI come from the germline V gene. Germline trimming cut 6 bases from V and 0 bases from J; bases unmatched to any gene: 8. CDR3 length: 16 amino acids.

V and J are TRBV6-4 and TRBJ2-1; 9 bases map to TRBD2. CDR1 is MRHNA and CDR2 is SNTAGT in the germline V gene. Trimming cost V 0 bases and J 2 bases; bases outside gene matches: 8. This CDR3 is built from 18 residues. The CDR3 DNA reads as TGTGCCAGCAGTGACTCTCTTGCGGGGGGGCCCCCCTACAATGAGCAGTTCTTC. Translated: CASSDSLAGGPPYNEQFF.

The chain employs TRBV18 and TRBJ1-6; 7 nucleotides align to TRBD1. After removal of 2 bases from V and 7 bases from J, the junction contained 17 bases not matched to a gene. This CDR3 comprises 19 residues. The germline CDR1 and CDR2 sequences are KGHSH and LQKENI. The CDR3: CASSPKSTGEVGYNSPLHF. CDR3 sequence (DNA): TGTGCCAGCTCACCAAAATCCACAGGGGAGGTTGGTTACAATTCACCCCTCCACTTT.

The rearrangement joins TRBV11-3 to TRBJ2-1, with 8 bases lining up with TRBD2. The CDR3 has 15 residues. The V and J ends lost 5 bases and 7 bases, in that order; junction bases with no gene match: 10. Germline loops: CDR1 SGHNT, CDR2 YENEEA. CDR3 loop: CASSPSGGAGNEQFF. The CDR3 DNA follows: TGTGCCAGCAGCCCTTCCGGGGGGGCCGGGAATGAGCAGTTCTTC.

The chain carries TRBV6-5 and TRBJ2-3; perhaps TRBD1 as D (7 bases). CDR3 length: 14 amino acids. Germline CDR1 MNHEY, CDR2 SVGAGI. Trimming stripped 6 bases from V and 6 bases from J, with 16 bases between. CDR3 bases: TGTGCCAGCAGACTATCAGGGGGACTGGATACGCAGTATTTT. The encoded protein is CASRLSGGLDTQYF.